The 20 T cell receptor beta chains below come from one sample, sequenced in a study of molecular identifiers for immune sequencing clone quantification. TCRdb recomputed calls from the PCR reads with MiXCR, one row per CDR3 protein. The sample lists around 320,000 distinct CDR3 sequences, roughly 24% seen once, with 0.65% to 0.95% in the top ten. The source material was naive CD8+ T cells from blood, with Jurkat cell RNA spiked in. As for subset: FACS-sorted CD8+CD4-CCR7+CD45RA+ naive T cells. These receptors came from a human donor in good health. Some libraries in this study had Jurkat cell RNA spiked in.

This clonotype came up a few times. The CDR3 loop is CATSGRPLSTDTQYF. CDR3 nucleotide sequence: TGTGCCACCTCAGGTCGCCCGCTAAGCACAGATACGCAGTATTTT. V and J are TRBV27 and TRBJ2-3; D is undetermined. With 10 bases removed from V and 0 bases from J, the gap between germline ends came to 17 bases. Germline-derived CDR1 and CDR2 are MNHEY and SMNVEV (reference sequence). The CDR3 totals 15 residues.

This clonotype was found a few times. This chain joins TRBV19 and TRBJ1-5, with a tentative D call TRBD1 (6 bases). The germline V gene encodes CDR1 LNHDA and CDR2 SQIVND (reference sequence). The CDR3 runs to 19 residues. Trimming stripped 5 bases from V and 2 bases from J, with 25 bases between. The DNA for the CDR3 is TGTGCCAGTAGTCAGATGGGGGGGCGCGGGTCGGTTCGCAATCAGCCCCAGCATTTT. The encoded protein is CASSQMGGRGSVRNQPQHF. Variable domain in full (rest from reference TRBV19 and TRBJ1-5): DGGITQSPKYLFRKEGQNVTLSCEQNLNHDAMYWYRQDPGQGLRLIYYSQIVNDFQKGDIAEGYSVSREKKESFPLTVTSAQKNPTAFYLCASSQMGGRGSVRNQPQHFGDGTRLSIL.

This clonotype was seen a few times. The CDR3 sequence is CASSSGSTYEQYF. The CDR3 bases are TGTGCCAGTAGTAGCGGGTCGACCTACGAGCAGTACTTC. The genes are TRBV19 and TRBJ2-7, with D maybe TRBD2 (5 bases). The germline CDR1 and CDR2 sequences are LNHDA and SQIVND (reference sequence). V was cut by 4 bases and J by 2 bases, with 9 bases left in between. The CDR3 covers 13 residues. The full variable domain, completed using reference TRBV19 and TRBJ2-7, is DGGITQSPKYLFRKEGQNVTLSCEQNLNHDAMYWYRQDPGQGLRLIYYSQIVNDFQKGDIAEGYSVSREKKESFPLTVTSAQKNPTAFYLCASSSGSTYEQYFGPGTRLTVT.

This clonotype was seen at least ten times. V is TRBV27 and J is TRBJ2-7; 8 nucleotides line up with TRBD1. From germline, CDR1 is MNHEY and CDR2 SMNVEV (reference sequence). V lost 6 bases and J lost 5; bases outside the gene matches: 6. CDR3 length: 13 residues. This chain's CDR3 is CASRSQGANEQYF. DNA for the CDR3: TGTGCCAGCAGAAGTCAGGGGGCAAACGAGCAGTACTTC.

This clonotype was seen ten or more times. The chain employs TRBV29-1 and TRBJ1-6, with D tentatively TRBD1 (6 bases). Per the germline V gene, CDR1 is SQVTM and CDR2 is ANQGSEA. V was shortened by 5 bases and J by 4 bases, with 15 bases between the two germline ends. This CDR3 has 15 residues. CDR3 nucleotides: TGCAGCGTTACAGGGAGGGGGGGGTATAATTCACCCCTCCACTTT. Translated: CSVTGRGGYNSPLHF.

In its sample, this clonotype was seen a few times. The rearrangement joins TRBV6-1 to TRBJ2-2; unclear D gene. Germline CDR1 MNHNS, CDR2 SASEGT. Trimming pared 5 bases from V and 7 bases from J, leaving 20 bases between. This CDR3 has 16 residues. The CDR3 loop reads CASSWVTTPTDGELFF. For the CDR3, the DNA is TGTGCCAGCAGTTGGGTAACGACGCCGACGGACGGGGAGCTGTTTTTT.

The rearrangement uses TRBV7-9 and TRBJ1-3; TRBD1 matches at 7 bases. This CDR3 has 16 amino acids. The ends lost 4 bases at V and 0 bases at J; junction bases unmatched: 6. Germline-derived CDR1 and CDR2 are SEHNR and FQNEAQ (reference sequence). Here the CDR3 reads CASSSETGYSGNTIYF. The CDR3 DNA reads as TGTGCCAGCAGCTCCGAGACAGGGTACTCTGGAAACACCATATATTTT. Complete variable domain (other parts from reference TRBV7-9 and TRBJ1-3): DTGVSQNPRHKITKRGQNVTFRCDPISEHNRLYWYRQTLGQGPEFLTYFQNEAQLEKSRLLSDRFSAERPKGSFSTLEIQRTEQGDSAMYLCASSSETGYSGNTIYFGEGSWLTVV.

This clonotype was detected ten times or more. This chain links TRBV27 with TRBJ2-7, with D hard to call. The CDR3 is 14 residues long. The V gene lost 4 bases and the J gene lost 4 bases, with 14 bases spanning the gap. In germline, CDR1 is MNHEY, CDR2 SMNVEV (reference sequence). The CDR3 DNA follows: TGTGCCAGCAGTTGGAGTAGCCGAGGTTACGAGCAGTACTTC. Its protein is CASSWSSRGYEQYF.

V is TRBV18 and J is TRBJ2-3, with D hard to call. V was shortened by 3 bases and J by 2 bases, with 9 bases between the two germline ends. The CDR3 is made up of 14 amino acids. Germline CDR1 is KGHSH and CDR2 is LQKENI. The CDR3 spells CASSPPSDTDTQYF. Here the CDR3 DNA reads TGTGCCAGCTCACCTCCGTCAGACACAGATACGCAGTATTTT. The full variable domain, completed using reference TRBV18 and TRBJ2-3, is NAGVMQNPRHLVRRRGQEARLRCSPMKGHSHVYWYRQLPEEGLKFMVYLQKENIIDESGMPKERFSAEFPKEGPSILRIQQVVRGDSAAYFCASSPPSDTDTQYFGPGTRLTVL.

This clonotype was found many times. The chain recombines TRBV6-2 or TRBV6-3 with TRBJ1-1; D is uncertain. The CDR3 has 14 amino acids. Trimming removed 1 base at V and 3 bases at J, with 9 bases between. Germline values: CDR1 MNHEY, CDR2 SVGEGT. The CDR3 loop is CASSYFYIDTEAFF. In DNA, the CDR3 is TGTGCCAGCAGTTACTTCTACATCGACACTGAAGCTTTCTTT.

This clonotype has a handful of counts. V and J are TRBV28 and TRBJ2-3; 14 nucleotides line up with TRBD2. The CDR3 has 17 residues. Germline V gene data show CDR1 as MDHEN and CDR2 as SYDVKM. V was pared by 3 bases and J by 4 bases, with 6 bases of the junction left unmatched. Here the CDR3 reads CASSLGQGLAGADTQYF. As DNA, the CDR3 is TGTGCCAGCAGTTTGGGCCAGGGACTAGCGGGGGCAGATACGCAGTATTTT.

This chain connects TRBV19 to TRBJ1-2; D gene uncertain. CDR1 is LNHDA, CDR2 SQIVND, per germline (reference sequence). The CDR3 has 13 residues. Trimming stripped 6 bases from V and 2 bases from J, with 10 bases between. Here the CDR3 reads CASSFDGNYGYTF. The CDR3 DNA reads as TGTGCCAGTAGCTTCGACGGAAACTATGGCTACACCTTC.

J is TRBJ2-5 and V is TRBV6-1; TRBD2 agrees at 13 bases. This CDR3 has 18 amino acids. V lost 4 bases and J lost 5; bases outside the gene matches: 13. The germline gives CDR1 MNHNS, CDR2 SASEGT. CDR3: CASSGLAGGPKTGETQYF. In DNA form, the CDR3 reads TGTGCCAGCAGTGGACTAGCGGGAGGACCTAAGACTGGGGAGACCCAGTACTTC.

At least ten counts were recorded for this clonotype. The chain employs TRBV29-1 and TRBJ2-2; D not certain. Trimming took off 2 bases at V and 6 bases at J, with 7 bases between the two ends. This CDR3 is 12 amino acids long. The germline V gene has CDR1 SQVTM and CDR2 ANQGSEA. CDR3 in amino acids: CSVERAPGELFF. CDR3 DNA: TGCAGCGTTGAAAGGGCGCCCGGGGAGCTGTTTTTT.

The J gene is TRBJ1-4, the V gene TRBV27, with TRBD1 identical over 7 bases. CDR1 and CDR2 from the germline V gene are MNHEY and SMNVEV (reference sequence). V gave up 5 bases and J gave up 6 bases; unmatched junction bases: 9. The CDR3 has 15 residues. The CDR3 DNA sequence: TGTGCCAGCAGTAGAAGACAGGGTGAAGATGAAAAACTGTTTTTT. Protein sequence: CASSRRQGEDEKLFF.

This clonotype showed up just a few times. The gene calls are TRBV19 and TRBJ1-2, with D possibly TRBD1 on 5 matching bases. V dropped 2 bases and J dropped 3 bases, with 10 bases sitting between them. This CDR3 has 14 residues. CDR1 and CDR2 from the germline V gene are LNHDA and SQIVND (reference sequence). The CDR3 nucleotides read TGTGCCAGTAGTATAACGGACACGGACTATGGCTACACCTTC. Its translation: CASSITDTDYGYTF.

This clonotype has at least ten counts. The chain has TRBV29-1 and TRBJ1-1; D uncertain. Germline loops: CDR1 SQVTM, CDR2 ANQGSEA. V was trimmed by 3 bases and J by 0 bases, leaving 14 bases between them. The CDR3 totals 15 residues. The chain's CDR3 is CSVDGMASLNTEAFF. The CDR3 DNA reads as TGCAGCGTTGATGGTATGGCTTCCCTGAACACTGAAGCTTTCTTT.

At least ten counts were recorded for this clonotype. The rearrangement links TRBV27 to TRBJ2-3; D is unclear. The V gene's germline CDR1 is MNHEY and CDR2 SMNVEV (reference sequence). V dropped 6 bases and J dropped 4 bases, with 17 bases sitting between them. This CDR3 comprises 15 residues. CDR3 protein: CASSELPLNADTQYF. The CDR3 coding sequence is TGTGCCAGCAGCGAGCTACCCCTGAACGCAGATACGCAGTATTTT.

This clonotype was counted at least ten times. The V call is TRBV9, the J call TRBJ2-1, with D perhaps TRBD1 or TRBD2 (5 bases each). This CDR3 spans 15 amino acids. The ends were cut back, 0 bases at V and 8 bases at J, with 15 bases in the middle. From germline, CDR1 is SGDLS and CDR2 YYNGEE. In DNA, the CDR3 is TGTGCCAGCAGCGTAGGAGGGGTAGGGGTACATGAGCAGTTCTTC. Amino acids: CASSVGGVGVHEQFF.

As regards this clonotype: Given the absence of the conserved phenylalanine or tryptophan at the CDR3 end, a read error is likely. CDR3: CASRTAGSGETQYL. In nucleotides, the CDR3 is TGTGCCAGCAGGACCGCCGGGAGCGGGGAGACCCAGTACTTA. The chain links TRBV7-2 to TRBJ2-5; a weak D match, TRBD2 (6 bases). V was pared by 6 bases and J by 5 bases, with 16 bases between. Germline lookup yields CDR1 SGHTA and CDR2 FQGNSA. The CDR3 totals 14 residues.